This T cell receptor beta chain emerged from a study of CD8 T cells in ankylosing spondylitis. Germline V gives CDR1 DFQATT, CDR2 SNEGSKA (reference sequence). J lost 6 bases, V lost 0 bases, and 6 bases had no gene match. The CDR3 is 15 residues long. With molecular barcodes, quantitative 5'-RACE was used to make the TCR beta libraries. TCRdb re-called the 5' RACE reads through MiXCR, storing one row per CDR3 protein. The repertoire has some 250,000 distinct CDR3 sequences, roughly a quarter of them found once; the top ten carry more than 0.6%. The rearrangement uses TRBV20-1 and TRBJ2-1; TRBD2 aligns across 9 bases. Input material: blood, either unsorted or a sorted T cell fraction (not recorded which). This receptor was identified in a male donor with ankylosing spondylitis or in good health (not recorded which). The CDR3 nucleotides read TGCAGTGCTAGAGATCCGGGACTAGCCCTCAATGAGCAGTTCTTC. It yields the protein CSARDPGLALNEQFF.